A single sample gave rise to the 26 T cell receptor beta chains below, sequenced in a study of molecular identifiers for immune sequencing clone quantification. From the PCR reads, TCRdb called clonotypes with MiXCR, one entry per CDR3 protein. The table has some 590,000 distinct CDR3 sequences, about 25% seen once. The sample was naive CD8+ T cells from blood, with Jurkat cell RNA spiked in. As to subset: FACS-sorted CD8+CD4-CCR7+CD45RA+ naive T cells. All receptors come from a human donor in good health. Some libraries in this study had Jurkat cell RNA spiked in.

At least ten counts were recorded for this clonotype. V usage is TRBV5-5 and J usage is TRBJ2-7, with D possibly called TRBD1 or TRBD2 (5 bases each). This CDR3 has 15 amino acids. Germline-derived CDR1 and CDR2 are SGHKS and YYEKEE (reference sequence). Between the trimmed V and J ends, which lost 2 bases and 0 bases, there was a span of 12 bases. The CDR3 DNA sequence: TGTGCCAGCAGCTTTGAGGGGCCTCTCTCCTACGAGCAGTACTTC. It codes for CASSFEGPLSYEQYF.

For this clonotype: The CDR3 does not close with the conserved phenylalanine or tryptophan, likely indicating a read error. The V and J genes are TRBV5-6 and TRBJ2-7, with D uncertain. Looked up from germline, CDR1 is SGHDT and CDR2 is YYEEEE. This CDR3 is built from 16 residues. The germline V and J ends were trimmed by 0 bases and 2 bases, with 15 bases remaining between them. CDR3 protein: CASSLGARLLAYEQYL. CDR3 nucleotide sequence: TGTGCCAGCAGCTTGGGAGCGCGTCTTCTCGCCTACGAGCAGTACCTC.

This clonotype was seen at least ten times. The V gene is TRBV20-1, the J gene TRBJ2-3, with a tentative D call TRBD2 (5 bases). Germline V lookup: CDR1 DFQATT, CDR2 SNEGSKA (reference sequence). Deletions cut 3 bases from V and 0 bases from J, with 13 bases between. The CDR3 is 15 amino acids. DNA for the CDR3: TGCAGTGCTAGTAGGACGCGAGGGAGCACAGATACGCAGTATTTT. This gives the protein CSASRTRGSTDTQYF.

Worth noting for this clonotype: This could be a read error, since a much larger clone is one nucleotide away. The gene calls are TRBV30 and TRBJ2-1; a weak D match, TRBD1 (6 bases). The V end was cut by 0 bases, the J end by 4 bases, with 19 bases between. The V gene's germline CDR1 is GTSNPN and CDR2 SVGIG (reference sequence). This CDR3 has 17 amino acids. The CDR3 loop is CAWSVALDMGAYNEQFF. CDR3 in DNA: TGTGCCTGGAGTGTAGCCCTTGATATGGGGGCATACAATGAGCAGTTCTTC. The complete variable domain, with remaining parts taken from reference TRBV30 and TRBJ2-1, reads SQTIHQWPATLVQPVGSPLSLECTVEGTSNPNLYWYRQAAGRGLQLLFYSVGIGQISSEVPQNLSASRPQDRQFILSSKKLLLSDSGFYLCAWSVALDMGAYNEQFFGPGTRLTVL.

This clonotype showed up just a few times. Just one base apart from a much larger clone, this may be a read error. The J gene is TRBJ1-5, the V gene TRBV4-1, with D uncertain. The CDR3 runs 16 residues. From germline, CDR1 is MGHRA and CDR2 YSYEKL. The CDR3 DNA reads as TGCGCCAGCAGCCAAGTTACTCCGGGGAGCAATCAGCCCCACCATTTT. This encodes CASSQVTPGSNQPHHF.

This clonotype appeared many times. The genes are TRBV2 and TRBJ2-3; 13 bases are a match to TRBD2. J gave up 1 base and V 3 bases, and 7 bases lay outside the gene matches. Germline V gene data show CDR1 as SNHLY and CDR2 as FYNNEI. The CDR3 is made up of 18 amino acids. CDR3: CASSDHDGLAGGTDTQYF. The CDR3 DNA sequence: TGTGCCAGCAGTGACCACGACGGACTAGCGGGAGGCACAGATACGCAGTATTTT.

The J gene is TRBJ1-1, the V gene TRBV12-3 or TRBV12-4; the D gene is possibly TRBD1 (5 bases). This CDR3 contains 16 residues. Trimming removed 2 bases from V and 5 bases from J, with 18 bases in between. The CDR3 is CASSLQKGLGETEAFF. The CDR3 DNA reads as TGTGCCAGCAGTTTACAAAAGGGACTGGGGGAGACTGAAGCTTTCTTT.

This clonotype appeared many times. The chain couples TRBV20-1 to TRBJ2-3, with D possibly matching TRBD2 (5 bases). The germline V gene encodes CDR1 DFQATT and CDR2 SNEGSKA (reference sequence). This CDR3 contains 12 residues. Trimming shortened V by 5 bases and J by 3 bases, and 9 bases separated the two germline ends. This CDR3 is CSASGKTDTQYF. CDR3 sequence (DNA): TGCAGTGCTTCGGGGAAGACAGATACGCAGTATTTT.

This clonotype appeared many times. The rearrangement uses TRBV27 and TRBJ2-7; D tentatively reads TRBD1 or TRBD2 (5 bases each). V was cut by 6 bases and J by 0 bases, with 9 bases left in between. This CDR3 has 13 residues. Germline V gene sequence: CDR1 MNHEY, CDR2 SMNVEV (reference sequence). CDR3 region: CASSRGSSYEQYF. Written as DNA, the CDR3 is TGTGCCAGCAGCCGGGGCAGCTCCTACGAGCAGTACTTC.

This clonotype came up a few times. The genes are TRBV20-1 and TRBJ2-1; the D is unclear. Trimming took 5 bases from V and 0 from J, leaving 8 bases between them. Per the germline V gene, CDR1 is DFQATT and CDR2 is SNEGSKA (reference sequence). The CDR3 contains 13 residues. The CDR3 region has the DNA TGCAGTGCTGCCGCTAGCTCCTACAATGAGCAGTTCTTC. This codes for CSAAASSYNEQFF.

This chain links TRBV27 with TRBJ2-1, with D unclear. The CDR3 is made up of 16 amino acids. The V gene lost 5 bases and the J gene lost 6 bases, with 20 bases spanning the gap. The germline V gene has CDR1 MNHEY and CDR2 SMNVEV (reference sequence). The CDR3 DNA sequence: TGTGCCAGCAGTGCGTCCTTAAAATTGTCGGGCAATGAGCAGTTCTTC. Translated: CASSASLKLSGNEQFF.

In regard to this clonotype: A read error may explain this, as a much larger clone is one base away. The chain couples TRBV12-3 or TRBV12-4 to TRBJ1-4; 11 bases are a match to TRBD1. The CDR3 covers 16 residues. V dropped 6 bases and J dropped 7; count of bases not matched to a gene: 10. The CDR3 reads CASSLGGQGASEKLFF. Written as DNA, the CDR3 is TGTGCCAGCAGCCTCGGCGGACAGGGGGCTAGTGAAAAACTGTTTTTT.

With regard to this clonotype: The CDR3 end shows no conserved phenylalanine or tryptophan, and so a read error is likely. The chain combines TRBV10-1 with TRBJ2-7; 10 nucleotides agree with TRBD1. Germline CDR1 and CDR2: WNHNN and SYGVQD (reference sequence). Losses at the gene ends were 8 bases for V and 1 base for J; bases not matched to a gene: 8. The CDR3 runs to 15 residues. CDR3 loop: CASGPGQGSSYEQYS. The CDR3 nucleotides read TGCGCCAGCGGGCCGGGACAGGGGTCTTCCTACGAGCAGTACTCC.

In this sample, this clonotype turned up many times. The chain couples TRBV7-2 to TRBJ2-7; D perhaps matches TRBD2 (5 bases). Germline V gives CDR1 SGHTA, CDR2 FQGNSA. The length of the CDR3 is 15 residues. Trimming took off 3 bases at V and 2 bases at J, with 14 bases between the two ends. Here the CDR3 reads CASSFYSGVTYEQYF. For the CDR3, the DNA is TGTGCCAGCAGCTTTTATTCCGGGGTTACCTACGAGCAGTACTTC.

To note about this clonotype: A much larger clone lies one base from this, so it may be a read error. The V and J genes are TRBV19 and TRBJ2-3; D unclear. CDR1 is LNHDA, CDR2 SQIVND, per germline (reference sequence). The ends were cut back, 3 bases at V and 1 base at J, with 8 bases in the middle. The CDR3 runs 14 residues. CDR3 nucleotide sequence: TGTGCCAGTAGTATTAACGCCGGCACAGATACGCAGTATTTT. This codes for CASSINAGTDTQYF.

This clonotype was seen only a few times. The chain uses TRBV7-9 and TRBJ2-7; 7 bases align to TRBD1. Germline CDR1 is SEHNR and CDR2 is FQNEAQ (reference sequence). The length of the CDR3 is 15 residues. The V segment lost 4 bases and the J segment 2 bases; nucleotides outside the gene matches: 8. The CDR3 bases are TGTGCCAGCAGCTCCTTCCGACAGGGAGCCTACGAGCAGTACTTC. This encodes CASSSFRQGAYEQYF.

V usage is TRBV3-1 and J usage is TRBJ2-3; 13 bases agree with TRBD2. Germline V CDR1 and CDR2: LGHDT, YNNKEL (reference sequence). V shed 4 bases and J 3 bases; nucleotides not matched to a gene: 7. The CDR3 is 17 amino acids. The CDR3 sequence is CASSRDILAGGTDTQYF. In nucleotides, the CDR3 is TGTGCCAGCAGCCGGGACATACTAGCGGGGGGGACAGATACGCAGTATTTT.

For this clonotype: One junction end does not reproduce the germline sequence, and a read error may be involved. The chain is built from TRBV20-1 and TRBJ2-1; 7 bases match TRBD2. The CDR3 totals 13 residues. CDR1 is DFQATT, CDR2 SNEGSKA, per germline (reference sequence). The CDR3 sequence: CSAWIGGSNERFF. The CDR3 DNA sequence: TGCAGTGCTTGGATTGGCGGGAGCAATGAGCGGTTCTTC.

The rearrangement links TRBV6-5 to TRBJ2-7, with D perhaps being TRBD1 or TRBD2 (5 bases each). The germline V gene has CDR1 MNHEY and CDR2 SVGAGI. This CDR3 region has 13 residues. V shed 5 bases and J shed 9 bases, with 17 bases lying between them. CDR3: CASSPGSAGRQYF. The CDR3 DNA reads as TGTGCCAGCAGTCCGGGGTCGGCAGGGAGGCAGTACTTC.

The table lists this clonotype with many counts. The CDR3 spells CASSPGQDSTNEKLFF. Written as DNA, the CDR3 is TGTGCCAGCAGTCCGGGACAGGACTCAACTAATGAAAAACTGTTTTTT. The chain joins TRBV12-3 or TRBV12-4 to TRBJ1-4; 8 bases fit TRBD1. This CDR3 has 16 amino acids. The V and J ends lost 5 bases and 0 bases, in that order; junction bases with no gene match: 5.

The V call is TRBV27, the J call TRBJ2-3; D uncertain. V lost 3 bases to trimming and J lost 5 bases, with 15 bases between them. Germline-derived CDR1 and CDR2 are MNHEY and SMNVEV (reference sequence). This CDR3 is built from 15 residues. CDR3 DNA: TGTGCCAGCAGTTTCGCGACTGGTTTTCTAGATACGCAGTATTTT. Its translation: CASSFATGFLDTQYF.

The V and J genes are TRBV7-9 and TRBJ2-5; possibly TRBD1 for D (6 bases). V dropped 4 bases and J dropped 3 bases, with 12 bases sitting between them. This CDR3 spans 14 amino acids. Germline V lookup: CDR1 SEHNR, CDR2 FQNEAQ (reference sequence). The DNA of the CDR3 is TGTGCCAGCAGCTCAGGGGCAGGAGAAGAGACCCAGTACTTC. Translated, it gives CASSSGAGEETQYF. The full variable domain, completed using reference TRBV7-9 and TRBJ2-5, is DTGVSQNPRHKITKRGQNVTFRCDPISEHNRLYWYRQTLGQGPEFLTYFQNEAQLEKSRLLSDRFSAERPKGSFSTLEIQRTEQGDSAMYLCASSSGAGEETQYFGPGTRLLVL.

The sample holds many counts of this clonotype. V usage is TRBV20-1 and J usage is TRBJ2-7; D not resolved. Trimming stripped 0 bases from V and 3 bases from J, with 6 bases between. The CDR3 extends over 12 amino acids. Germline CDR1 is DFQATT and CDR2 is SNEGSKA (reference sequence). This chain's CDR3 is CSARDGSYEQYF. CDR3 DNA sequence: TGCAGTGCTAGAGATGGTAGCTACGAGCAGTACTTC.

Concerning this clonotype itself: A much more abundant neighbour one base away suggests this may be a read error. This chain connects TRBV20-1 to TRBJ1-5, with no clear D. The CDR3 consists of 16 residues. Trimming shortened V by 3 bases and J by 7 bases, and 22 bases separated the two germline ends. Germline V gives CDR1 DFQATT, CDR2 SNEGSKA (reference sequence). CDR3 in DNA: TGCAGTGCTAGCCCCTTGGGCGGCCAGGTCGGGCAGCCCCAGCATTTT. Amino acids: CSASPLGGQVGQPQHF.

There are many counts of this clonotype. This sequence joins TRBV4-1 and TRBJ2-7; D gene unclear. In germline, CDR1 is MGHRA, CDR2 YSYEKL. V was trimmed by 3 bases and J by 2 bases, leaving 14 bases between them. This CDR3 has 15 residues. The CDR3 sequence is CASSHSSASTYEQYF. The CDR3 DNA reads TGCGCCAGCAGCCACAGCTCGGCGAGCACCTACGAGCAGTACTTC.

This clonotype was observed many times. V usage is TRBV29-1 and J usage is TRBJ2-7; 10 bases agree with TRBD1. The CDR3 loop spans 15 amino acids. CDR1 SQVTM and CDR2 ANQGSEA come from the germline V gene. V lost 6 bases, J lost 2 bases, and 10 bases stayed unmatched. CDR3 residues: CSVQRSGQGAYEQYF. In nucleotides, the CDR3 is TGCAGCGTCCAACGGTCCGGACAGGGGGCCTACGAGCAGTACTTC.